Listed below are T cell receptor beta chains from one sample, sequenced in a study of blood T cell repertoires in COVID-19. Using immunoSEQ multiplex PCR, the repertoire was profiled, and TCRdb retains in-frame clones only, with some absent. The sample consists of almost 200,000 clones, 70% to 90% of them appearing once. The material sequenced was PBMCs or T cells enriched from blood (not recorded which). These receptors were obtained from a woman aged 18 to 35 who had recovered from COVID-19. CDR3s include the opening cysteine and the closing phenylalanine or tryptophan. Fields, in order: V gene, D gene, clone size, J gene, CDR3 protein, CDR3 DNA. The D gene is left open where the match is weak. Expanded clones get a size class; other rows say once, few or many, or leave the size out.

v_gene: TRBV2
d_gene: -
abundance: -
j_gene: TRBJ2-6
CDR3aa: CASSVPGSGANVLTF
CDR3nt: TGTGCCAGCAGTGTTCCGGGCTCTGGGGCCAACGTCCTGACTTTC

v_gene: TRBV9
d_gene: TRBD2
abundance: -
j_gene: TRBJ2-5
CDR3aa: CASSVGTLREGQETQYF
CDR3nt: TGTGCCAGCAGCGTAGGGACCCTAAGGGAGGGTCAAGAGACCCAGTACTTC

v_gene: TRBV2
d_gene: TRBD1
abundance: -
j_gene: TRBJ1-1
CDR3aa: CASIGDRGSEAFF
CDR3nt: TGTGCCAGCATAGGGGACAGGGGCTCTGAAGCTTTCTTT

v_gene: TRBV29-1
d_gene: TRBD1
abundance: -
j_gene: TRBJ2-1
CDR3aa: CSVRTGSYNEQFF
CDR3nt: TGCAGCGTGAGGACAGGATCCTACAATGAGCAGTTCTTC

v_gene: TRBV30
d_gene: TRBD1
abundance: -
j_gene: TRBJ2-7
CDR3aa: CAWSMDRVNEQYF
CDR3nt: TGTGCCTGGAGTATGGACAGGGTAAACGAGCAGTACTTC

v_gene: TRBV19
d_gene: -
abundance: -
j_gene: TRBJ1-6
CDR3aa: CASSIMATGRLAGGSYNSPLHF
CDR3nt: TGTGCCAGTAGTATAATGGCGACCGGGCGCCTTGCCGGGGGCTCCTATAATTCACCCCTCCACTTT

v_gene: TRBV18
d_gene: TRBD1
abundance: -
j_gene: TRBJ1-6
CDR3aa: CARVRQGGGSPLHF
CDR3nt: TGTGCCAGAGTTCGACAGGGAGGAGGATCACCCCTCCACTTT

v_gene: TRBV5-1
d_gene: TRBD2
abundance: -
j_gene: TRBJ2-2
CDR3aa: CASSPRSGTSGTGELFF
CDR3nt: TGCGCCAGCAGCCCGCGGTCCGGGACTAGCGGTACCGGGGAGCTGTTTTTT

v_gene: TRBV7-9
d_gene: TRBD2
abundance: -
j_gene: TRBJ2-3
CDR3aa: CASSLLAGGQYF
CDR3nt: TGTGCCAGCAGCCTACTAGCGGGGGGGCAGTATTTT

v_gene: TRBV6-1
d_gene: TRBD2
abundance: few
j_gene: TRBJ2-1
CDR3aa: CASSDLAGGRNEQFF
CDR3nt: TGTGCCAGCAGTGACCTAGCGGGGGGGCGAAATGAGCAGTTCTTC

v_gene: TRBV6-2/TRBV6-3
d_gene: TRBD1
abundance: -
j_gene: TRBJ2-7
CDR3aa: CASSRVGGPPLRLYF
CDR3nt: TGTGCCAGCAGTCGAGTAGGGGGCCCTCCTTTACGCTTGTACTTC

v_gene: TRBV30
d_gene: TRBD1
abundance: -
j_gene: TRBJ1-2
CDR3aa: CASNSDRGALDVGGYTF
CDR3nt: TGTGCCTCGAATAGTGACAGGGGCGCGTTGGACGTTGGGGGCTACACCTTC

v_gene: TRBV30
d_gene: TRBD2
abundance: few
j_gene: TRBJ2-7
CDR3aa: CAWRGLAASYEQYF
CDR3nt: TGTGCCTGGAGGGGACTAGCGGCATCCTACGAGCAGTACTTC

v_gene: TRBV19
d_gene: -
abundance: -
j_gene: TRBJ1-1
CDR3aa: CASNKPAGNTEAFF
CDR3nt: TGTGCCAGTAATAAGCCGGCGGGGAACACTGAAGCTTTCTTT

v_gene: TRBV27
d_gene: -
abundance: -
j_gene: TRBJ1-6
CDR3aa: CASSLRQAESSLHF
CDR3nt: TGTGCCAGCAGTTTACGGCAGGCCGAATCCTCCCTCCACTTT

v_gene: TRBV27
d_gene: -
abundance: -
j_gene: TRBJ1-1
CDR3aa: CASRKTGFTEAFF
CDR3nt: TGTGCCAGCAGGAAAACGGGATTCACTGAAGCTTTCTTT

v_gene: TRBV18
d_gene: TRBD1
abundance: -
j_gene: TRBJ1-1
CDR3aa: CASSPGQMNTEAFF
CDR3nt: TGTGCCAGCTCACCGGGACAGATGAACACTGAAGCTTTCTTT

v_gene: TRBV18
d_gene: -
abundance: -
j_gene: TRBJ2-2
CDR3aa: CASSLAVLNTGELFF
CDR3nt: TGTGCCAGCTCATTAGCGGTTCTTAACACCGGGGAGCTGTTTTTT

v_gene: TRBV4-2
d_gene: TRBD1
abundance: -
j_gene: TRBJ1-2
CDR3aa: CASSQVQTGVGYTF
CDR3nt: TGTGCCAGCAGCCAAGTTCAGACAGGGGTCGGCTACACCTTC

v_gene: TRBV30
d_gene: -
abundance: -
j_gene: TRBJ2-5
CDR3aa: CAWRGAGNQETQYF
CDR3nt: TGTGCCTGGAGGGGCGCGGGTAATCAGGAGACCCAGTACTTC

v_gene: TRBV6-4
d_gene: TRBD1
abundance: -
j_gene: TRBJ2-2
CDR3aa: CASSPGTGDTGELFF
CDR3nt: TGTGCCAGCAGTCCCGGGACAGGGGACACCGGGGAGCTGTTTTTT

v_gene: TRBV5-8
d_gene: TRBD2
abundance: -
j_gene: TRBJ2-7
CDR3aa: CASSLETSGGVGQYF
CDR3nt: TGTGCCAGCAGCTTGGAGACTAGCGGGGGGGTAGGGCAGTACTTC

v_gene: TRBV12-5
d_gene: TRBD2
abundance: -
j_gene: TRBJ2-2
CDR3aa: CASGLVLAGEFTGELFF
CDR3nt: TGTGCTAGTGGTTTGGTACTAGCGGGGGAATTCACCGGGGAGCTGTTTTTT

v_gene: TRBV4-1
d_gene: TRBD1
abundance: -
j_gene: TRBJ2-7
CDR3aa: CASSQGQGDYEQYF
CDR3nt: TGCGCCAGCAGCCAGGGACAGGGGGACTACGAGCAGTACTTC

v_gene: TRBV28
d_gene: -
abundance: -
j_gene: TRBJ1-2
CDR3aa: CASSEQAYGYTF
CDR3nt: TGTGCCAGCAGTGAACAGGCCTATGGCTACACCTTC

v_gene: TRBV19
d_gene: TRBD2
abundance: -
j_gene: TRBJ2-1
CDR3aa: CASQGLAGIYNEQFF
CDR3nt: TGTGCCAGCCAAGGGCTAGCGGGGATCTACAATGAGCAGTTCTTC

v_gene: TRBV28
d_gene: TRBD1
abundance: few
j_gene: TRBJ1-6
CDR3aa: CASSPGQAASPLHF
CDR3nt: TGTGCCAGCAGCCCGGGACAGGCAGCTTCACCCCTCCACTTT

v_gene: TRBV6-5
d_gene: TRBD1
abundance: -
j_gene: TRBJ1-4
CDR3aa: CASSFDRGREKLFF
CDR3nt: TGTGCCAGCAGTTTTGACAGGGGGCGTGAAAAACTGTTTTTT

v_gene: TRBV5-6
d_gene: -
abundance: -
j_gene: TRBJ1-1
CDR3aa: CASSFSPGENTEAFF
CDR3nt: TGTGCCAGCAGCTTTAGTCCAGGGGAAAACACTGAAGCTTTCTTT

v_gene: TRBV6-5
d_gene: TRBD1
abundance: -
j_gene: TRBJ2-7
CDR3aa: CASSYATGAYEQYF
CDR3nt: TGTGCCAGCAGTTACGCGACAGGGGCGTACGAGCAGTACTTC

v_gene: TRBV13
d_gene: TRBD1
abundance: -
j_gene: TRBJ1-6
CDR3aa: CASSLARRRGPGSPLHF
CDR3nt: TGTGCCAGCAGCTTAGCCCGTCGTAGGGGGCCTGGTTCACCCCTCCACTTT

v_gene: TRBV5-6
d_gene: TRBD1
abundance: once
j_gene: TRBJ1-6
CDR3aa: CASSFGTGNSPLHF
CDR3nt: TGTGCCAGCAGCTTTGGGACAGGGAATTCACCCCTCCACTTT

v_gene: TRBV10-3
d_gene: TRBD1
abundance: -
j_gene: TRBJ1-1
CDR3aa: CAIGTVGSTEAFF
CDR3nt: TGTGCCATTGGGACAGTCGGGAGCACTGAAGCTTTCTTT

v_gene: TRBV5-1
d_gene: TRBD1
abundance: -
j_gene: TRBJ1-1
CDR3aa: CASSQDRGVNTEAFF
CDR3nt: TGCGCCAGCAGCCAGGACAGGGGCGTGAACACTGAAGCTTTCTTT

v_gene: TRBV3-1/TRBV3-2
d_gene: -
abundance: -
j_gene: TRBJ1-6
CDR3aa: CASRPQGSNSPLHF
CDR3nt: TGTGCCAGCAGACCTCAGGGGAGCAATTCACCCCTCCACTTT

v_gene: TRBV15
d_gene: -
abundance: few
j_gene: TRBJ2-7
CDR3aa: CATQSRTATYEQYF
CDR3nt: TGTGCCACCCAGTCCCGGACAGCCACCTACGAGCAGTACTTC

v_gene: TRBV7-2
d_gene: -
abundance: -
j_gene: TRBJ2-3
CDR3aa: CASSTPGGTDTQYF
CDR3nt: TGTGCCAGCAGCACCCCCGGGGGCACAGATACGCAGTATTTT

v_gene: TRBV11-2
d_gene: -
abundance: -
j_gene: TRBJ1-6
CDR3aa: CASSSNRGRGESSPLHF
CDR3nt: TGTGCCAGCAGCTCCAACCGGGGACGCGGGGAGAGTTCACCCCTCCACTTT

v_gene: TRBV6-5
d_gene: -
abundance: once
j_gene: TRBJ2-7
CDR3aa: CASSYRDSVYYEQYF
CDR3nt: TGTGCCAGCAGTTATAGGGACTCGGTATACTACGAGCAGTACTTC

v_gene: TRBV25-1
d_gene: -
abundance: -
j_gene: TRBJ1-2
CDR3aa: CASRLGQSNGYTF
CDR3nt: TGTGCCAGCAGGCTGGGACAATCTAATGGCTACACCTTC

v_gene: TRBV28
d_gene: TRBD1
abundance: -
j_gene: TRBJ2-6
CDR3aa: CASSKGGRSGANVLTF
CDR3nt: TGTGCCAGCAGTAAAGGGGGCCGCTCTGGGGCCAACGTCCTGACTTTC

v_gene: TRBV5-1
d_gene: -
abundance: -
j_gene: TRBJ2-3
CDR3aa: CASSARGASTDTQYF
CDR3nt: TGCGCCAGCAGTGCCCGGGGGGCTTCCACAGATACGCAGTATTTT

v_gene: TRBV9
d_gene: TRBD1
abundance: -
j_gene: TRBJ1-2
CDR3aa: CASSPRQGEGIGYTF
CDR3nt: TGTGCCAGCAGCCCACGACAGGGGGAGGGTATAGGCTACACCTTC